This passage covers 14 T cell receptor beta chains from one sample sequenced in a study of blood T cell repertoires in COVID-19. Sequenced by immunoSEQ multiplex PCR; TCRdb stores in-frame clones only, minus some. In the table there are about 56,000 clones, about 88% of which are singletons. Sequencing was carried out using peripheral blood. The receptors shown here come from a woman aged 60-75 years with COVID-19, enrolled during active disease.

This clone was seen only once. The J gene is TRBJ1-1, the V gene TRBV30; no reliable D call. Germline V CDR1 and CDR2: GTSNPN, SVGIG (reference sequence). V was pared by 7 bases and J by 1 base, with 10 bases between. This CDR3 region has 12 residues. The CDR3 here is CALETQNTEAFF. CDR3 bases: TGTGCCTTGGAGACCCAGAACACTGAAGCTTTCTTT. Based on the CDR3 plus reference TRBV30 and TRBJ1-1, the full variable domain is SQTIHQWPATLVQPVGSPLSLECTVEGTSNPNLYWYRQAAGRGLQLLFYSVGIGQISSEVPQNLSASRPQDRQFILSSKKLLLSDSGFYLCALETQNTEAFFGQGTRLTVV.

The chain employs TRBV28 and TRBJ2-3; 7 nucleotides line up with TRBD1. Germline lookup yields CDR1 MDHEN and CDR2 SYDVKM. CDR3 length equals 13 residues. V lost 10 bases, J lost 5 bases, and 9 bases stayed unmatched. The CDR3 DNA follows: TGTGCCACCCGGGTAGGGGGCGGAGATACGCAGTATTTT. This codes for CATRVGGGDTQYF.

Here the CDR3 DNA reads TGTGCCAGCAGCTTTTTCCTAGGCCATAACACCGGGGAGCTGTTTTTT. This translates into CASSFFLGHNTGELFF. V and J are TRBV5-6 and TRBJ2-2; D gene unclear. With 2 bases removed from V and 2 bases from J, the gap between germline ends came to 13 bases. CDR1 SGHDT and CDR2 YYEEEE come from the germline V gene. This CDR3 contains 16 residues.

This sequence joins TRBV5-1 and TRBJ1-3; TRBD1 is a possible D gene (6 bases). CDR3 length equals 16 residues. Germline CDR1 is SGHRS and CDR2 is YFSETQ. V lost 1 base and J lost 0, with 11 bases in between. The CDR3 coding sequence is TGCGCCAGCAGCTTGTCCGGGACAATCTCTGGAAACACCATATATTTT. Encoded protein: CASSLSGTISGNTIYF.

The chain links TRBV11-2 to TRBJ1-5, with a tentative D call TRBD1 (5 bases). Germline V CDR1 and CDR2: SGHAT, FQNNGV. The CDR3 loop spans 15 amino acids. The V end lost 0 bases, the J end lost 3 bases, and 9 bases lay between the germline ends. CDR3 coding DNA: TGTGCCAGCAGCTTAGATCCAGGGCACAATCAGCCCCAGCATTTT. Encoded protein: CASSLDPGHNQPQHF.

The chain's CDR3 is CASSPTGGNSPLHF. In DNA form, the CDR3 reads TGTGCCAGCAGCCCAACAGGGGGGAATTCACCCCTCCACTTT. This chain connects TRBV7-9 to TRBJ1-6; the match to TRBD1 covers 8 bases. The CDR3 is made up of 14 amino acids. Germline V CDR1 and CDR2: SEHNR, FQNEAQ (reference sequence). V was clipped by 5 bases and J by 7 bases; unmatched bases: 4.

V is TRBV7-8 and J is TRBJ1-4; no reliable D call. The CDR3 consists of 17 residues. V was cut by 1 base and J by 4 bases, with 16 bases left in between. Germline assignment: CDR1 SGHVS and CDR2 FQNEAQ. This CDR3 is CASSLVGPAAGNEKLFF. The CDR3 nucleotides are TGTGCCAGCAGCTTAGTAGGTCCGGCGGCCGGTAATGAAAAACTGTTTTTT.

Only one count was recorded for this clone. This chain connects TRBV27 to TRBJ1-1; a possible D gene is TRBD1 (6 bases). CDR1 is MNHEY and CDR2 is SMNVEV in the germline V gene (reference sequence). V was shortened by 5 bases and J by 2 bases, with 15 bases between the two germline ends. This CDR3 has 15 amino acids. The CDR3 DNA is TGTGCCAGCAGTCTTCCGGACAGATTAAACACTGAAGCTTTCTTT. As protein: CASSLPDRLNTEAFF.

The chain has TRBV5-1 and TRBJ2-5; 8 nucleotides agree with TRBD1. CDR1 and CDR2 (germline): SGHRS, YFSETQ. This CDR3 has 15 residues. V shed 2 bases, J shed 1 base, and the junction held 4 bases outside the gene matches. The CDR3: CASSFWGQVQETQYF. CDR3 DNA: TGCGCCAGCAGCTTTTGGGGACAGGTCCAAGAGACCCAGTACTTC.

This chain joins TRBV6-5 and TRBJ2-7; 12 bases agree with TRBD2. Germline V gives CDR1 MNHEY, CDR2 SVGAGI. The V and J ends lost 6 bases and 5 bases, in that order; junction bases with no gene match: 8. The CDR3 consists of 15 residues. DNA for the CDR3: TGTGCCAGCAGCAACCTAGCGGGAGGGCCCGACGAGCAGTACTTC. This encodes CASSNLAGGPDEQYF.

The chain links TRBV12-5 to TRBJ2-1; TRBD2 aligns across 11 bases. V was pared by 1 base and J by 5 bases, with 7 bases of the junction left unmatched. CDR3 length: 17 amino acids. Germline V CDR1 and CDR2: LGHNT, FRNRAP. The CDR3 loop reads CASGLGLAGPKNNEQFF. The CDR3 bases are TGTGCTAGTGGTTTGGGACTAGCGGGGCCAAAGAACAATGAGCAGTTCTTC.

This clone occurred once. V and J are TRBV7-2 and TRBJ2-2; 11 nucleotides match TRBD2. CDR1 is SGHTA and CDR2 is FQGNSA in the germline V gene. With 4 bases clipped from V and 3 bases from J, the junction kept 1 base outside the gene matches. CDR3 length: 15 residues. In nucleotides, the CDR3 is TGTGCCAGCAGCTGGGGACTAGCGGACACCGGGGAGCTGTTTTTT. Residues: CASSWGLADTGELFF.

V is TRBV2 and J is TRBJ1-1, with a possible D match to TRBD1 (6 bases). Trimming removed 1 base from V and 4 bases from J, with 10 bases in between. Germline lookup yields CDR1 SNHLY and CDR2 FYNNEI. The CDR3 sequence is 14 residues long. CDR3 nucleotides: TGTGCCAGCAGTGAAGTCACAGGGCGCACTGAAGCTTTCTTT. Translating gives CASSEVTGRTEAFF.

The J gene is TRBJ2-7, the V gene TRBV23-1; 8 bases line up with TRBD1. TRBV23-1 is flagged as an ORF with uncertain function. The CDR3 is made up of 14 amino acids. With V trimmed by 6 bases and J by 3 bases, 7 bases remained unmatched. This chain's CDR3 is CASSPGTGFYEQYF. Written as DNA, the CDR3 is TGCGCCAGCAGCCCCGGGACAGGATTCTACGAGCAGTACTTC.